This T cell receptor (beta chain) is drawn from a study of cytomegalovirus exposure and HLA in healthy donors. The study's findings and limits: The sole available immune exposure information was CMV serostatus. For TCR beta chains, V- and J-gene trimming was later linked to a missense DCLRE1C variant.

V was clipped by 2 bases and J by 8 bases; unmatched bases: 9. The length of the CDR3 is 15 residues. The V gene's germline CDR1 is MNHEY and CDR2 SVGAGI. About this clone: Its specificity is not known.

In the PCR, 60 Vbeta and 13 Jbeta primers were used. The assay was immunoSEQ multiplex PCR, and TCRdb's table has in-frame clones only and misses some. The repertoire holds around 180,000 clones, with around 85% as singletons. Sequencing used PBMCs. This chain connects TRBV6-5 to TRBJ1-2; 9 nucleotides align to TRBD1. The origin of this receptor is a boy younger than 10 in good health and CMV-seronegative. CDR3 amino acids: CASSYRLTGGGGYTF. The CDR3 DNA reads TGTGCCAGCAGTTACCGACTTACAGGGGGCGGCGGCTACACCTTC.